This TCR beta chain was sequenced during a study of shared clonotypes between healthy human individuals. Losses at the gene ends were 4 bases for V and 4 bases for J; bases not matched to a gene: 1. From germline, CDR1 is SGHTA and CDR2 FQGNSA. This CDR3 is built from 13 residues. Clones were read by immunoSEQ multiplex PCR, and TCRdb kept only the in-frame ones, dropping some. The profile shows over a million clones, roughly 95% of them singletons. The chain carries TRBV7-2 and TRBJ2-7; 10 bases match TRBD1. Specimen: naive CD4+ T cells sorted from blood. Regarding subset: CD45RA+ positively selected. This receptor was obtained from a man aged 25 to 45 in good health. The CDR3 sequence: CASSSDRGYEQYF. CDR3 bases: TGTGCCAGCAGCTCGGACAGGGGGTACGAGCAGTACTTC.